This T cell receptor beta chain came from a study of blood T cell repertoires in COVID-19. Study at large: Sources were T cells, B-cell-depleted T cells, or PBMCs; the material itself was cDNA or gDNA.

Clones were sequenced by immunoSEQ multiplex PCR, and TCRdb holds only the in-frame ones, with some missing. The data hold around 190,000 clones, with about four fifths observed a single time. V was shortened by 2 bases and J by 6 bases, with 14 bases between the two germline ends. The CDR3 covers 15 residues. Looked up from germline, CDR1 is SNHLY and CDR2 is FYNNEI. This clone was seen more than once but under ten times. The sample comprised peripheral blood. This receptor was identified in a woman aged 55-75 years with COVID-19, enrolled during active disease. The V call is TRBV2, the J call TRBJ1-5, with D maybe TRBD1 (5 bases). For the CDR3, the DNA is TGTGCCAGCAGTGAAACCGGAGGGGTAGTTCAGCCCCAGCATTTT. The encoded protein is CASSETGGVVQPQHF.